Shown below are 31 T cell receptor beta chains from a single sample sequenced in a study of EBV T-cell therapy then PD-1 blockade in nasopharyngeal carcinoma. Their specific antigens are unknown. This sample's treatment: AdE1-LMPpoly-expanded autologous EBV-specific T-cell therapy followed by anti-PD-1 nivolumab. TCRdb's table, derived via immunoSEQ multiplex PCR, lists solely in-frame clones and lacks some. The sample shows approximately 15,000 clones, around four fifths of them seen only once. Here the sequenced sample was CD8+ T cells from blood, taken at approximately day 100 from a patient whose treatment included autologous EBV-specific T cells and nivolumab. The receptor source for this set is a man aged 35-49 years with nasopharyngeal carcinoma.

The J gene is TRBJ2-1, the V gene TRBV10-3; 11 bases align to TRBD1. CDR1 is ENHRY and CDR2 is SYGVKD in the germline V gene. With 6 bases clipped from V and 6 bases from J, the junction kept 7 bases outside the gene matches. CDR3 size: 15 residues. Here the CDR3 reads CAISLGQGVLNEQFF. CDR3 DNA: TGTGCCATCAGCTTGGGACAGGGGGTACTCAATGAGCAGTTCTTC.

V gene TRBV3-1 (or the pseudogene TRBV3-2) combines with J gene TRBJ2-1; TRBD2 agrees at 8 bases. Germline V CDR1 and CDR2: LGHDT, YNNKEL (reference sequence). The CDR3 contains 16 residues. With 0 bases clipped from V and 2 bases from J, the junction kept 3 bases outside the gene matches. CDR3 nucleotides: TGTGCCAGCAGCCAAGACATCGGGGGGGCCTACAATGAGCAGTTCTTC. Translated: CASSQDIGGAYNEQFF.

The chain couples TRBV7-9 to TRBJ1-2; 8 bases match TRBD1. Unmatched junction bases numbered 15, after V lost 5 bases and J lost 1 base. CDR1 and CDR2 from the germline V gene are SEHNR and FQNEAQ (reference sequence). This CDR3 is built from 18 residues. The CDR3 protein is CASSPSETGEVHNYGYTF. DNA of the CDR3: TGTGCCAGCAGCCCCTCCGAGACAGGGGAGGTTCATAACTATGGCTACACCTTC.

In its sample, this clone was seen a few times. The chain has TRBV4-3 and TRBJ2-1, with D uncertain. Between the trimmed V and J ends, which lost 0 bases and 6 bases, there was a span of 15 bases. Germline V gives CDR1 LGHNA, CDR2 YSLEER. There are 16 residues in the CDR3. CDR3 amino acids: CASSQDGVFAGNEQFF. The CDR3, as DNA: TGCGCCAGCAGCCAAGATGGGGTTTTTGCAGGCAATGAGCAGTTCTTC.

This clone is medium-sized (0.01 to 0.1%) within its sample. The chain has TRBV9 and TRBJ2-3; possible D gene TRBD2, 6 bases. CDR1 is SGDLS and CDR2 is YYNGEE in the germline V gene. Trimming shortened V by 3 bases and J by 0 bases, and 14 bases separated the two germline ends. The CDR3 consists of 16 residues. As DNA, the CDR3 is TGTGCCAGCAGCGGCGGGGTTGAAGAGAGCACAGATACGCAGTATTTT. Protein product: CASSGGVEESTDTQYF.

The rearrangement links TRBV13 to TRBJ1-2; D not certain. The CDR3 length is 14 residues. The germline V and J ends were trimmed by 3 bases and 3 bases, with 11 bases remaining between them. The germline V gene has CDR1 PRHDT and CDR2 FYEKMQ (reference sequence). The CDR3 nucleotides read TGTGCCAGCAGCTTGCATGGGTCGGACTATGGCTACACCTTC. This encodes CASSLHGSDYGYTF.

This chain links TRBV3-1 (or the pseudogene TRBV3-2) with TRBJ2-5; possible D gene TRBD1, 7 bases. Trimming shortened V by 4 bases and J by 7 bases, and 22 bases separated the two germline ends. The CDR3 is 16 residues long. CDR1 is LGHDT, CDR2 YNNKEL, per germline (reference sequence). CDR3 in amino acids: CASSLGQAPLGGTQYF. In DNA, the CDR3 is TGTGCCAGCAGCCTCGGACAGGCCCCGTTGGGGGGGACCCAGTACTTC.

This chain uses TRBV4-3 with TRBJ2-1, with D possibly matching TRBD2 (5 bases). Per germline, CDR1 LGHNA and CDR2 YSLEER. The CDR3 spans 16 residues. Trimming took 1 base from V and 6 from J, leaving 16 bases between them. The DNA for the CDR3 is TGCGCCAGCAGCCAAGTACCCAGCGGTCCGGTCAATGAGCAGTTCTTC. Amino acid sequence: CASSQVPSGPVNEQFF.

V usage is TRBV6-5 and J usage is TRBJ1-2; D might be TRBD1 (5 bases). The CDR3 extends over 15 amino acids. With 5 bases removed from V and 3 bases from J, the gap between germline ends came to 16 bases. CDR1 and CDR2 from the germline V gene are MNHEY and SVGAGI. The CDR3 region is CASSHQTEGYYGYTF. In nucleotides, the CDR3 is TGTGCCAGCAGTCACCAGACAGAAGGTTACTATGGCTACACCTTC.

The chain combines TRBV20-1 with TRBJ2-3; the D gene is possibly TRBD2 (5 bases). Germline CDR1 is DFQATT and CDR2 is SNEGSKA (reference sequence). The CDR3 sequence is 15 residues long. The ends were cut back, 3 bases at V and 2 bases at J, with 15 bases in the middle. CDR3 sequence: CSASPLAISTDTQYF. CDR3 DNA: TGCAGTGCTAGTCCCCTAGCTATATCCACAGATACGCAGTATTTT.

The chain couples TRBV6-4 to TRBJ2-6; TRBD1 matches 8 bases. V shed 6 bases and J 0 bases; nucleotides not matched to a gene: 4. Germline values: CDR1 MRHNA, CDR2 SNTAGT. The length of the CDR3 is 16 residues. CDR3 in DNA: TGTGCCAGCAGCGACAGGGGAGGCTCTGGGGCCAACGTCCTGACTTTC. The encoded protein is CASSDRGGSGANVLTF.

The chain employs TRBV19 and TRBJ1-1, with unresolved D. Deletions cut 3 bases from V and 0 bases from J, with 5 bases between. The CDR3 is 13 residues long. CDR1 LNHDA and CDR2 SQIVND come from the germline V gene (reference sequence). The CDR3 loop is CASSISMNTEAFF. CDR3 nucleotides: TGTGCCAGTAGTATTAGTATGAACACTGAAGCTTTCTTT.

This clone was seen a handful of times. V usage is TRBV12-3 or TRBV12-4 and J usage is TRBJ2-7; D possibly corresponds to TRBD1 (5 bases). V was pared by 7 bases and J by 4 bases, with 8 bases between. The CDR3 runs 11 residues. CDR3 loop: CASKDSYEQYF. The CDR3 coding sequence is TGTGCCAGCAAAGACAGTTACGAGCAGTACTTC.

V usage is TRBV6-2 or TRBV6-3 and J usage is TRBJ2-3, with D maybe TRBD2 (6 bases). Germline loops: CDR1 MNHEY, CDR2 SVGEGT. This CDR3 region has 16 residues. Deletions cut 5 bases from V and 4 bases from J, with 19 bases between. DNA of the CDR3: TGTGCCAGCAGTCTGGGACTCGACGGAGGGGCAGATACGCAGTATTTT. It specifies CASSLGLDGGADTQYF.

The CDR3 coding sequence is TGTGCCAGCAGCGAACGGTTCTTC. This codes for CASSERFF. The chain uses TRBV2 and TRBJ2-1; D is undetermined. The V end lost 6 bases, the J end lost 15 bases, and 6 bases lay between the germline ends. Looked up from germline, CDR1 is SNHLY and CDR2 is FYNNEI. The CDR3 spans 8 residues. Full variable domain (remainder filled in from reference TRBV2 and TRBJ2-1): EPEVTQTPSHQVTQMGQEVILRCVPISNHLYFYWYRQILGQKVEFLVSFYNNEISEKSEIFDDQFSVERPDGSNFTLKIRSTKLEDSAMYFCASSERFFGPGTRLTVL.

V is TRBV4-1 and J is TRBJ2-7; D not resolved. CDR3 length equals 15 residues. Trimming left V 1 base short and J 0 bases short, with 10 bases between. Germline loops: CDR1 MGHRA, CDR2 YSYEKL. The CDR3 DNA sequence: TGCGCCAGCAGCCAAGGGACGGCCAGCTCCTACGAGCAGTACTTC. Amino acid sequence: CASSQGTASSYEQYF.

In its sample, this clone is medium-sized. The J gene is TRBJ1-1, the V gene TRBV6-4, with D possibly matching TRBD1 (6 bases). V lost 8 bases, J lost 7 bases, and 17 bases lay in between. The CDR3 runs to 13 residues. Germline-derived CDR1 and CDR2 are MRHNA and SNTAGT. CDR3 amino acids: CASVAGDSGEAFF. The CDR3 DNA reads TGTGCCAGCGTTGCAGGGGACTCGGGTGAAGCTTTCTTT.

This sequence joins TRBV5-8 and TRBJ2-2; perhaps TRBD1 as D (5 bases). The CDR3 extends over 14 amino acids. Germline V gene data show CDR1 as SGHTS and CDR2 as YDEGEE. Trimming cost V 0 bases and J 5 bases, with 8 bases left between them. The CDR3 sequence is CASSLDRSTGELFF. The CDR3 coding sequence is TGTGCCAGCAGCTTGGACAGGTCGACCGGGGAGCTGTTTTTT.

The chain combines TRBV16 with TRBJ1-2; tentative D call: TRBD1 (6 bases). Germline CDR1 KGHSY, CDR2 FQNENV. The germline V and J ends were trimmed by 1 base and 4 bases, with 16 bases remaining between them. This CDR3 region has 16 residues. CDR3 bases: TGTGCCAGCAGCCAATTGATGGAGACAGGTTCCTATGGCTACACCTTC. Amino acids: CASSQLMETGSYGYTF.

This rearrangement joins TRBV28 to TRBJ2-3; D call uncertain. CDR1 MDHEN and CDR2 SYDVKM come from the germline V gene. The V and J ends lost 5 bases and 0 bases respectively, with 12 bases between them. This CDR3 is built from 15 residues. Written as DNA, the CDR3 is TGTGCCAGCAGTCCTGACACCTCTAGCACAGATACGCAGTATTTT. It translates to CASSPDTSSTDTQYF.

In nucleotides, the CDR3 is TGTGCCAGCAGCCCTCCAGGGTCCTACGAGCAGTACTTC. Protein sequence: CASSPPGSYEQYF. J is TRBJ2-7 and V is TRBV7-3; maybe TRBD1 (5 bases). The CDR3 has 13 amino acids. The germline V and J ends were trimmed by 5 bases and 1 base, with 9 bases remaining between them. Germline V CDR1 and CDR2: SGHTA, FQGTGA.

This clone was counted once. The rearrangement links TRBV6-5 to TRBJ1-2; no reliable D call. The CDR3 totals 15 residues. Trimming cost V 3 bases and J 5 bases, with 16 bases left between them. CDR1 MNHEY and CDR2 SVGAGI come from the germline V gene. In DNA form, the CDR3 reads TGTGCCAGCAGTTATGCGGGGTCCCTTACTTATGGCTACACCTTC. It yields the protein CASSYAGSLTYGYTF.

The chain joins TRBV24-1 to TRBJ2-5, with D perhaps TRBD2 (6 bases). CDR1 KGHDR and CDR2 SFDVKD come from the germline V gene. V dropped 9 bases and J dropped 3 bases, with 13 bases sitting between them. This CDR3 has 13 residues. The CDR3, as DNA: TGTGCCACCGCGGGACTTTATAAAGAGACCCAGTACTTC. Translation: CATAGLYKETQYF.

CDR3 DNA: TGTGCCAGCAGCCCCGCAGGGTGGGGAAACACCATATATTTT. Translating it yields CASSPAGWGNTIYF. V is TRBV6-5 and J is TRBJ1-3; the D gene is possibly TRBD1 (5 bases). CDR1 and CDR2 from the germline V gene are MNHEY and SVGAGI. V was shortened by 6 bases and J by 4 bases, with 13 bases between the two germline ends. The CDR3 is made up of 14 amino acids.

The CDR3 region has the DNA TGTGCCAGCAGTTTAGGGCAGCCCTACGAGCAGTACTTC. Residues: CASSLGQPYEQYF. The V and J genes are TRBV12-3 or TRBV12-4 and TRBJ2-7; unclear D gene. V dropped 1 base and J dropped 2 bases, with 6 bases sitting between them. The CDR3 has 13 amino acids.

This chain connects TRBV10-2 to TRBJ2-1; 8 positions match TRBD1. CDR1 is WSHSY, CDR2 SAAADI, per germline. This CDR3 is built from 13 residues. V lost 5 bases, J lost 14 bases, and 11 bases stayed unmatched. For the CDR3, the DNA is TGCGCCAGCAGTCCTGTCCCGGGACAGGTTGAGTTCTTC. It translates to CASSPVPGQVEFF.

The J gene is TRBJ2-7, the V gene TRBV2; maybe TRBD1 (5 bases). Germline lookup yields CDR1 SNHLY and CDR2 FYNNEI. V was pared by 5 bases and J by 2 bases, with 16 bases between. This CDR3 is 15 amino acids long. CDR3 amino acids: CASSPRLGRTYEQYF. CDR3 nucleotide sequence: TGTGCCAGCAGTCCTAGATTGGGGCGCACCTACGAGCAGTACTTC.

This clone is labeled medium-sized. The chain employs TRBV27 and TRBJ2-7; a weak D match, TRBD1 (5 bases). V shed 5 bases and J shed 3 bases, with 14 bases lying between them. CDR1 MNHEY and CDR2 SMNVEV come from the germline V gene (reference sequence). The CDR3 runs 14 residues. In nucleotides, the CDR3 is TGTGCCAGCAGTCTCGGGCCAGGGCACTACGAGCAGTACTTC. This sequence encodes CASSLGPGHYEQYF.

The chain links TRBV7-9 to TRBJ2-3, with D perhaps matching TRBD2 (6 bases). Looked up from germline, CDR1 is SEHNR and CDR2 is FQNEAQ (reference sequence). This CDR3 contains 15 residues. Trimming pared 5 bases from V and 0 bases from J, leaving 12 bases between. The CDR3 sequence is CASSTVAASTDTQYF. CDR3 bases: TGTGCCAGCAGCACAGTAGCGGCTAGCACAGATACGCAGTATTTT.

This chain uses TRBV7-9 with TRBJ1-2, with D possibly being TRBD1 (5 bases). CDR3 length: 15 amino acids. CDR1 is SEHNR and CDR2 is FQNEAQ in the germline V gene (reference sequence). V was pared by 1 base and J by 3 bases, with 12 bases between. The chain's CDR3 is CASSLELRGDYGYTF. The CDR3 DNA reads TGTGCCAGCAGCTTAGAACTACGGGGGGACTATGGCTACACCTTC.

This clone is labeled as medium-sized. The V gene is TRBV13, the J gene TRBJ1-1, with 9 positions matching TRBD1. The germline CDR1 and CDR2 sequences are PRHDT and FYEKMQ (reference sequence). The CDR3 sequence is 15 residues long. J gave up 6 bases and V 5 bases, and 10 bases lay outside the gene matches. The CDR3 spells CASSHGGQGISEAFF. The CDR3 region has the DNA TGTGCCAGCAGCCACGGAGGACAGGGGATTTCTGAAGCTTTCTTT. The complete variable domain, with remaining parts taken from reference TRBV13 and TRBJ1-1, reads AAGVIQSPRHLIKEKRETATLKCYPIPRHDTVYWYQQGPGQDPQFLISFYEKMQSDKGSIPDRFSAQQFSDYHSELNMSSLELGDSALYFCASSHGGQGISEAFFGQGTRLTVV.